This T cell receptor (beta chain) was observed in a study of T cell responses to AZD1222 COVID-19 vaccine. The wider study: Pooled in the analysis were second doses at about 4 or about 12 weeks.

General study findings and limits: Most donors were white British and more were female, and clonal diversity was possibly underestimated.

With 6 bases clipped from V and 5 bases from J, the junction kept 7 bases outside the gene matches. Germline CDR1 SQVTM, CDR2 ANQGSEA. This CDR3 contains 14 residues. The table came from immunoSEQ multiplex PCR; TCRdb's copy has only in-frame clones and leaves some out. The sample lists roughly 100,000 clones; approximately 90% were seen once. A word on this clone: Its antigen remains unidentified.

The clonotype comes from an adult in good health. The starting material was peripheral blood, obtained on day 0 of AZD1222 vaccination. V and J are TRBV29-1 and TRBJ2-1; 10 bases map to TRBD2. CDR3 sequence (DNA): TGCAGCGTCGCGATAACTAGCGGGAACAATGAGCAGTTCTTC. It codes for CSVAITSGNNEQFF.